This T cell receptor beta chain is drawn from a study of beta chain features in type 1 diabetes. The collection from each donor was one heparinised blood draw averaging around 0.11 L. Sequencing targeted expressed TCRB transcripts, as all isolated RNA had been reverse transcribed. Assay: immunoSEQ multiplex PCR; the TCRdb copy retains only in-frame clones and omits some. The table includes about 360,000 clones, approximately 12% detected once. Study results and limitations: TCRB CDR3 length was moderately but significantly reduced in all four CD4+ subsets of Type 1 diabetes patients.

The sample holds a few counts of this clone. Its antigen remains unidentified. Germline V CDR1 and CDR2: SGHNT, YENEEA. The CDR3 sequence is 13 residues long. The germline V and J ends were trimmed by 3 bases and 6 bases, with 10 bases remaining between them. This receptor was obtained from a woman between 18 and 30 years old with type 1 diabetes. Material for sequencing was naive CD4+ T cells from blood. The gene calls are TRBV11-3 and TRBJ2-3; D ambiguous. As DNA, the CDR3 is TGTGCCAGCAGCTTTAGGAGCGTTGATACGCAGTATTTT. Encoded protein: CASSFRSVDTQYF.